This TCR beta chain was recorded in a study of blood T cell repertoires in COVID-19. CDR3 length: 15 residues. Germline values: CDR1 LGHDT, CDR2 YNNKEL (reference sequence). Trimming removed 1 base from V and 7 bases from J, with 16 bases in between. Sequenced by immunoSEQ multiplex PCR; TCRdb stores in-frame clones only, minus some. Of roughly 360,000 clones in the sample, roughly four fifths were seen once. The genes are TRBV3-1 (or the pseudogene TRBV3-2) and TRBJ1-2; D remains unclear. Specimen: PBMCs or T cells enriched from blood (not recorded which). This receptor was obtained from a woman aged 45-59 years who had recovered from COVID-19. The chain's CDR3 is CASSQVRLGLFGYTF. In DNA form, the CDR3 reads TGTGCCAGCAGCCAAGTTCGTCTAGGTTTATTTGGCTACACCTTC.